The clone carrying this TCR beta chain was counted once. In the authors' workflow: Amplification of reference gene primers provided the estimated nucleated cell counts. Profiling relied on immunoSEQ multiplex PCR, and the TCRdb table lists in-frame clones only, not all of them. D and trimming were read from the DNA, whereas the V and J calls and clone size are those reported in that table. Among 200,000 or so clones listed, 88% were seen once. The sample comes from a study of blood T cell repertoires in COVID-19. About the study: Italy, Spain and the United States were the sources of the convalescent and acute COVID-19 samples. T cells, B-cell-depleted T cells, or PBMCs supplied cDNA or gDNA.

The CDR3 length is 17 residues. The clonotype comes from an older woman with acute or convalescent COVID-19. The chain recombines TRBV21-1 with TRBJ1-2; TRBD1, as called in the table, went unchecked against the DNA. TRBV21-1 is classified as a pseudogene. The sample consisted of peripheral blood. Here the CDR3 reads CASTSHCPGQGAYGYTF. In DNA form, the CDR3 reads TGTGCCAGCACCTCACACTGTCCGGGACAGGGGGCCTATGGCTACACCTTC.